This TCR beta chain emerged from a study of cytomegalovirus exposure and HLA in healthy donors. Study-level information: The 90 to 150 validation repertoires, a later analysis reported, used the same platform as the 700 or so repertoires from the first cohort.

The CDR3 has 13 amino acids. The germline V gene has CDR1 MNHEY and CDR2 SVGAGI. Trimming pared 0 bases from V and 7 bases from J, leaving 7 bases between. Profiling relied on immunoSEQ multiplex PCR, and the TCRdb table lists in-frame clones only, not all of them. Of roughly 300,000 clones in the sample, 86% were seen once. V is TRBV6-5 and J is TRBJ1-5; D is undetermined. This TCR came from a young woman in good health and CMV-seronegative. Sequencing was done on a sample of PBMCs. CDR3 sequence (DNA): TGTGCCAGCAGTTACTCGCGTTACCAGCCCCAGCATTTT. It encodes CASSYSRYQPQHF.